This TCR beta chain was sequenced during a study of blood T cells in healthy people across ages. Only a few counts were recorded for this clonotype. The sample providers were healthy Caucasian people from Russia, aged roughly 6 to 95. PBMCs numbering at least 6.5 million were isolated per sample. V lost 7 bases to trimming and J lost 0 bases, with 9 bases between them. CDR3 length equals 13 residues. Together with a sample-barcoded 5' primer, a J-beta primer mix was included in a second PCR lasting about 7 to 12 cycles. MiXCR, run by TCRdb on the 5' RACE reads, gives a single entry per CDR3 protein. The data contain 1.5 million or so distinct CDR3 sequences, roughly 45% of them singletons.

The sequencing sample was made of blood. The sequence was collected from a woman under 30 in good health. J is TRBJ1-2 and V is TRBV12-3 or TRBV12-4, with no clear D. The DNA for the CDR3 is TGTGCCAGCACCGAGACTTCTAACTATGGCTACACCTTC. This encodes CASTETSNYGYTF.